This T cell receptor beta chain was recovered during a study of T cells in Graves' hyperthyroidism and ophthalmopathy (dated by TCRdb to between 2018 and 2021). Regarding the research as a whole: Peripheral blood was sampled at the time of initial diagnosis, prior to any treatment. TCR V-J signatures able to tell the groups apart were searched for in a discovery cohort of 90 to 100 patients, of whom under 45 had Graves' ophthalmopathy and more than 55 had stable Graves' hyperthyroidism. An independent validation cohort of fewer than 20 hyperthyroidism patients and 17 patients who later progressed to ophthalmopathy tested prospective prediction of ophthalmopathy. The approximately 95 discovery patients were divided at random into training and test sets in a 7:3 ratio. The study also compared thyroid tissue and blood T-cell repertoires from five or six Graves' hyperthyroidism patients. Following sampling, methimazole starting at 30 mg daily was given to hyperthyroidism patients, and high-dose intravenous methylprednisolone was given to ophthalmopathy patients. The paper describes TCR Vbeta CDR3 sequencing of about 140 peripheral blood samples, made up of some 42 ophthalmopathy patients, some 76 hyperthyroidism patients and some 17 progressor patients. Findings and caveats that apply to the study as a whole: Sample size was not statistically predetermined, and investigators were not blinded to group allocation. In validation, progression to ophthalmopathy was predicted by the model with 65% to 71% sensitivity and roughly 72% specificity, a median of about 6.4 months before onset. Blood samples also contained most of the expanded thyroid clonotypes (frequency above 0.001), which suggests that blood repertoires may reflect thyroid immune responses. A 13 V-J signature model separated ophthalmopathy from stable hyperthyroidism, with nearly 90% sensitivity and around 84% specificity in cross-validation and 80%/75% in testing.

The TCR beta CDR3 regions were amplified from the RNA transcripts. For the first round of RT-PCR on the TCR CDR3, the HTBI primer set was used together with the Qiagen OneStep RT-PCR kit. The libraries were constructed in a second round of multiplex PCR and then size-selected and purified. Libraries were sequenced paired-end with 100 bp reads on an Illumina HiSeq2000. Under the source paper's analysis protocol: SOAPnuke was used to process the raw data, removing reads that contained adapters or uncalled bases, had a mean Phred below 15, or lacked an exact match to the constant primer or identifier. COPE v1.2.5 was used to merge high-quality paired reads, and clonotypes were defined as unique nucleotide sequences. Clonotypes were aligned to IMGT TRBV, TRBD and TRBJ reference segments using MiTCR v1.1. Only V-J combinations with frequency above 0.0001, covering 99% to 99.2% of repertoires, were analysed. The TCS score was defined as the ratio of F50 (clonal expansion) to E x V (chaos), calculated using BLOSUM62-based TCRdist between CDR3 peptides within each V-J. Welch's t-statistics and random forest reduced several hundred V-J features to under 15, which were used in a naive Bayes classifier (R e1071). TCRdb trimmed the raw reads at Q25, called clones with MiXCR and kept productive beta chains. Records with the same CDR3 protein are collapsed into one entry carrying the most frequent genes and DNA. The V and J calls reflect TCRdb's pipeline rather than the authors' work. The sample table shows roughly 520,000 distinct CDR3 sequences, and around a quarter are seen once. The ten largest clones capture roughly 12% of the sample.

V is trimmed back by 6 bases and J by 2 bases, and the junction contains 12 bases that no gene match accounts for. Inclusive of the bounding cysteine and phenylalanine, the CDR3 is 17 residues long. Here the CDR3 DNA is all that survives: 51 bases in frame from base 1. From the germline V gene, CDR1 is MDHEN and CDR2 is SYDVKM. Moderately to severely active disease, a Clinical Activity Score of at least 3, a NOSPECS grade of at least 4, and a duration under 3 months were present in ophthalmopathy patients. The study excluded patients with uncontrolled infections, other autoimmune diseases, pregnancy or lactation. Diagnoses were based on clinical symptoms, serum thyroxine and TRAb, thyroid ultrasound and orbital computed tomography. PBMCs were isolated from more than 8 ml of fresh peripheral blood by Ficoll-Paque density gradient centrifugation. Total RNA was extracted with Trizol reagent, and quality was checked on an Agilent 2100 Bioanalyzer.

On this clonotype itself: Its antigen is still unknown. No much larger clone exists at a distance of one base, and base qualities are not known.

This receptor was obtained from a young woman with Graves' ophthalmopathy. The chain is assembled from TRBV28 and TRBJ2-4, and TRBD2 aligns with 8 junction nucleotides. The material sequenced was blood. This receptor has the CDR3 CASSRLTSGAPKNIQYF. At the DNA level, the sequence is TGTGCCAGCAGCCGCCTTACTAGCGGAGCCCCCAAAAACATTCAGTACTTC.